The source of this T cell receptor beta chain is a study of CD8 T cells in ankylosing spondylitis. TCRdb reanalysed the 5' RACE reads using MiXCR and keeps one entry per CDR3 protein. The sample consists of about 300,000 distinct CDR3 sequences, around 20% of them appearing once. V lost 5 bases, J lost 0 bases, and 10 bases lay in between. The V gene's germline CDR1 is SGHRS and CDR2 YFSETQ. This CDR3 comprises 14 residues. This sequence was found in a female donor with ankylosing spondylitis or in good health (not recorded which). The rearrangement uses TRBV5-1 and TRBJ2-3, with D unclear. The sequenced material came from blood, either unsorted or a sorted T cell fraction (not recorded which). The CDR3 protein is CASRPGLSTDTQYF. The CDR3 nucleotides are TGCGCCAGCAGGCCAGGCCTTAGCACAGATACGCAGTATTTT. The full variable domain, with the rest looked up from reference TRBV5-1 and TRBJ2-3, is KAGVTQTPRYLIKTRGQQVTLSCSPISGHRSVSWYQQTPGQGLQFLFEYFSETQRNKGNFPGRFSGRQFSNSRSEMNVSTLELGDSALYLCASRPGLSTDTQYFGPGTRLTVL.